This is a list of T cell receptor beta chains from one sample in a study of CD8+CD57+ T cells in acquired aplastic anemia. TCRdb processed the reads anew with MiXCR; each CDR3 protein has one entry. The sample consists of around 200,000 distinct CDR3 sequences, about 50% of them appearing once. The specimen sequenced was sorted CD4+, CD8+, or CD8+CD57+ T cells (not recorded which) from PBMCs. These receptor sequences come from a human donor with aplastic anemia. CDR3s include the opening cysteine and the closing phenylalanine or tryptophan. D genes are given only for firm matches. The listing skips clone size in some rows; elsewhere it reads once, few, many or a size class.

many,TRBV2,.,TRBJ1-2,CASSGEGYTF,TGTGCCAGCTCGGGGGAAGGCTACACCTTC
.,TRBV10-1,.,TRBJ2-4,CASGEGKVGKNIQYF,TGCGCCAGCGGTGAGGGCAAGGTTGGCAAAAACATTCAGTACTTC
many,TRBV6-1,.,TRBJ2-3,CASSEAVGVTDTQYF,TGTGCCAGCAGTGAGGCTGTAGGGGTAACAGATACGCAGTATTTT
.,TRBV10-3,TRBD1,TRBJ2-7,CAISPGQGNYEQYF,TGTGCCATCAGCCCGGGACAGGGGAACTACGAGCAGTACTTC
many,TRBV3-1,.,TRBJ2-7,CASSQETWGLYEQYF,TGTGCCAGCAGCCAAGAGACATGGGGGCTCTACGAGCAGTACTTC
many,TRBV5-1,.,TRBJ1-1,CASSPQGGNTEAFF,TGCGCCAGCAGCCCCCAGGGAGGGAACACTGAAGCTTTCTTT
many,TRBV2,TRBD1,TRBJ2-2,CASTDRANTGELFF,TGTGCCAGCACGGACAGGGCAAACACCGGGGAGCTGTTTTTT
.,TRBV24-1,TRBD1,TRBJ2-1,CATSDPGQGVPYNEQFF,TGTGCCACCAGTGACCCGGGACAGGGGGTCCCTTACAATGAGCAGTTCTTC
.,TRBV2,TRBD1,TRBJ1-6,CASRDRETYNSPLHF,TGTGCCAGCAGGGACAGGGAAACCTATAATTCACCCCTCCACTTT
.,TRBV20-1,.,TRBJ1-2,CSAREVGGAIAYGYTF,TGCAGTGCTAGAGAGGTCGGGGGCGCGATCGCCTATGGCTACACCTTC
.,TRBV4-1,TRBD1,TRBJ1-1,CASSQASGQGDGEAFF,TGCGCCAGCAGCCAAGCATCGGGACAGGGTGACGGTGAAGCTTTCTTT
many,TRBV5-1,.,TRBJ2-7,CASSTDYEQYF,TGCGCCAGCAGCACGGATTACGAGCAGTACTTC
.,TRBV7-8,.,TRBJ2-1,CASSLGSLANEQFF,TGTGCCAGCAGCTTAGGGTCCCTAGCAAATGAGCAGTTCTTC
.,TRBV15,.,TRBJ2-6,CATSRDLRVSGANVLTF,TGTGCCACCAGCAGGGATCTTCGCGTGTCTGGGGCCAACGTCCTGACTTTC
.,TRBV2,.,TRBJ1-6,CASTNRKERNPPLHF,TGTGCCAGCACGAACAGGAAAGAGAGGAATCCACCCCTCCACTTT
.,TRBV10-1,TRBD1,TRBJ2-6,CASSEGQGAGANVLTF,TGCGCCAGCAGTGAAGGACAGGGCGCTGGGGCCAACGTCCTGACTTTC
many,TRBV9,TRBD2,TRBJ2-2,CASSHLARGANTGELFF,TGTGCCAGCAGCCACCTAGCCCGGGGGGCGAACACCGGGGAGCTGTTTTTT
many,TRBV19,.,TRBJ1-3,CASVGQLPGNTIYF,TGTGCCAGTGTGGGGCAGCTCCCTGGAAACACCATATATTTT
.,TRBV7-6,TRBD2,TRBJ2-7,CASSLERGEQYF,TGTGCCAGCAGCCTAGAGCGGGGCGAGCAGTACTTC
.,TRBV10-3,TRBD1,TRBJ1-2,CAISEGDRVFGYTF,TGTGCCATCAGTGAGGGGGACAGGGTCTTTGGCTACACCTTC
many,TRBV12-3/TRBV12-4,TRBD1,TRBJ2-1,CASSYQGASYNEQFF,TGTGCCAGCAGTTATCAGGGGGCCTCCTACAATGAGCAGTTCTTC
.,TRBV7-9,TRBD1,TRBJ1-1,CANSLRDRGPFF,TGTGCCAACAGCCTGCGGGACAGGGGACCTTTCTTT
many,TRBV19,TRBD1,TRBJ1-5,CASSPAGLRGGGNQPQHF,TGTGCCAGTAGTCCCGCAGGGCTCAGGGGGGGAGGCAATCAGCCCCAGCATTTT
.,TRBV12-3/TRBV12-4,.,TRBJ1-4,CASGGAHGEKLFF,TGTGCCTCAGGAGGGGCACACGGAGAAAAACTGTTTTTT
many,TRBV4-2,TRBD1,TRBJ1-1,CASSQDVQGYTEAFF,TGTGCCAGCAGCCAAGACGTACAGGGGTACACTGAAGCTTTCTTT